One and the same sample provided the 14 T cell receptor beta chains below, sequenced in a study of control samples from healthy donors and cancer patients. Produced via immunoSEQ multiplex PCR; TCRdb's table is partial and in-frame only. The table records 150,000 or so clones, about 93% of them present only once. The material sequenced was blood. The source of these receptors is a young woman in good health.

The V call is TRBV27, the J call TRBJ1-5; TRBD1 matches at 7 bases. V lost 7 bases, J lost 3 bases, and 9 bases stayed unmatched. CDR1 and CDR2 from the germline V gene are MNHEY and SMNVEV (reference sequence). CDR3 length: 15 amino acids. The CDR3 here is CASKIDRALNQPQHF. DNA of the CDR3: TGTGCCAGCAAGATTGACAGGGCCCTCAATCAGCCCCAGCATTTT.

V gene TRBV9 combines with J gene TRBJ1-2; no clear D. V dropped 0 bases and J dropped 4 bases, with 16 bases sitting between them. This CDR3 is 16 amino acids long. Germline V gene sequence: CDR1 SGDLS, CDR2 YYNGEE. Here the CDR3 DNA reads TGTGCCAGCAGCGTAGGGGGTAGAAGGATTACCTATGGCTACACCTTC. It translates to CASSVGGRRITYGYTF.

The J gene is TRBJ2-7, the V gene TRBV7-9; D is ambiguous. V gave up 8 bases and J gave up 1 base, with 9 bases separating them. Per the germline V gene, CDR1 is SEHNR and CDR2 is FQNEAQ (reference sequence). CDR3 size: 12 residues. The CDR3 protein is CASGFYSYEQYF. CDR3 bases: TGTGCCAGCGGGTTCTATTCCTACGAGCAGTACTTC. The entire variable domain, with the rest obtained from reference TRBV7-9 and TRBJ2-7, is as follows: DTGVSQNPRHKITKRGQNVTFRCDPISEHNRLYWYRQTLGQGPEFLTYFQNEAQLEKSRLLSDRFSAERPKGSFSTLEIQRTEQGDSAMYLCASGFYSYEQYFGPGTRLTVT.

This sequence joins TRBV18 and TRBJ1-3, with D unclear. This CDR3 is built from 17 residues. Germline V gives CDR1 KGHSH, CDR2 LQKENI. V was shortened by 0 bases and J by 4 bases, with 16 bases between the two germline ends. In nucleotides, the CDR3 is TGTGCCAGCTCACCACCGACCAAAGCCCCGGCGGGAAACACCATATATTTT. Its protein product is CASSPPTKAPAGNTIYF.

In its sample, this clone was seen once. The chain links TRBV11-2 to TRBJ1-1, with unresolved D. V dropped 0 bases and J dropped 0 bases, with 11 bases sitting between them. Germline CDR1 SGHAT, CDR2 FQNNGV. The CDR3 is 16 amino acids. CDR3 region: CASSLDRFRLNTEAFF. CDR3 sequence (DNA): TGTGCCAGCAGCTTAGATCGGTTCCGATTGAACACTGAAGCTTTCTTT.

The chain employs TRBV7-2 and TRBJ2-3; TRBD2 matches 8 bases. J lost 5 bases, V lost 3 bases, and 7 bases had no gene match. The germline V gene has CDR1 SGHTA and CDR2 FQGNSA. CDR3 length: 15 amino acids. Here the CDR3 reads CASSFSGTGGDTQYF. The CDR3 DNA reads as TGTGCCAGCAGCTTTAGCGGGACGGGGGGAGATACGCAGTATTTT.

The rearrangement joins TRBV19 to TRBJ1-4; D gene uncertain. The CDR3 length is 12 residues. CDR1 is LNHDA and CDR2 is SQIVND in the germline V gene (reference sequence). With 1 base removed from V and 8 bases from J, the gap between germline ends came to 5 bases. The CDR3 DNA is TGTGCCAGTAGTATAGTGGGGGAAAAACTGTTTTTT. Translating gives CASSIVGEKLFF.

The chain uses TRBV7-2 and TRBJ2-2; the D gene is possibly TRBD1 (5 bases). CDR3 length: 15 residues. V was clipped by 1 base and J by 5 bases, with 11 bases between them. Germline V gene lookup returns CDR1 SGHTA and CDR2 FQGNSA. The CDR3 region is CASSLDVGPTGELFF. Written as DNA, the CDR3 is TGTGCCAGCAGCTTAGACGTGGGGCCAACCGGGGAGCTGTTTTTT.

This chain connects TRBV30 to TRBJ1-4; weak D call: TRBD1 (5 bases). CDR3 length equals 15 residues. The V end lost 8 bases, the J end lost 4 bases, and 20 bases lay between the germline ends. Germline CDR1 reads GTSNPN; CDR2 reads SVGIG (reference sequence). CDR3: CARSVGTGINEKLFF. The DNA of the CDR3 is TGTGCCCGTAGTGTGGGGACGGGGATTAATGAAAAACTGTTTTTT. The whole variable domain, remainder taken from reference TRBV30 and TRBJ1-4, is SQTIHQWPATLVQPVGSPLSLECTVEGTSNPNLYWYRQAAGRGLQLLFYSVGIGQISSEVPQNLSASRPQDRQFILSSKKLLLSDSGFYLCARSVGTGINEKLFFGSGTQLSVL.

The chain couples TRBV28 to TRBJ2-6, with 14 bases matching TRBD2. CDR1 and CDR2 from the germline V gene are MDHEN and SYDVKM. V dropped 3 bases and J dropped 2; count of bases not matched to a gene: 9. The CDR3 sequence is 20 residues long. Here the CDR3 reads CASSFPGTSGSGPGANVLTF. DNA of the CDR3: TGTGCCAGCAGTTTTCCCGGGACTAGCGGGAGCGGACCTGGGGCCAACGTCCTGACTTTC.

This chain joins TRBV5-1 and TRBJ2-1; D possibly matches TRBD1 or TRBD2 (6 bases each). Germline CDR1 reads SGHRS; CDR2 reads YFSETQ. Trimming took 3 bases from V and 0 from J, leaving 10 bases between them. The CDR3 contains 15 residues. CDR3 sequence: CASSSGGHSYNEQFF. The CDR3 nucleotides are TGCGCCAGCAGCTCTGGGGGGCACTCCTACAATGAGCAGTTCTTC.

This chain links TRBV12-3 or TRBV12-4 with TRBJ2-1, with D unresolved. This CDR3 has 12 residues. Trimming removed 2 bases from V and 7 bases from J, with 6 bases in between. CDR3 amino acids: CASSLLDNEQFF. CDR3 nucleotides: TGTGCCAGCAGTTTACTGGATAATGAGCAGTTCTTC.

The V gene is TRBV18, the J gene TRBJ2-3; D unresolved. Trimming removed 2 bases from V and 0 bases from J, with 12 bases in between. The germline V gene has CDR1 KGHSH and CDR2 LQKENI. There are 16 residues in the CDR3. The CDR3 reads CASSPGAASSTDTQYF. The CDR3 bases are TGTGCCAGCTCACCAGGCGCTGCCTCTAGCACAGATACGCAGTATTTT.

This chain links TRBV15 with TRBJ1-1; 9 bases are a match to TRBD1. The CDR3 totals 13 residues. CDR1 and CDR2 (germline): LNHNV, YYDKDF (reference sequence). Germline trimming cut 3 bases from V and 5 bases from J; bases unmatched to any gene: 1. CDR3 amino acids: CATSSDRGTEAFF. The CDR3 nucleotides read TGTGCCACCAGCAGCGACAGGGGGACTGAAGCTTTCTTT. The whole variable domain, remainder taken from reference TRBV15 and TRBJ1-1, is DAMVIQNPRYQVTQFGKPVTLSCSQTLNHNVMYWYQQKSSQAPKLLFHYYDKDFNNEADTPDNFQSRRPNTSFCFLDIRSPGLGDTAMYLCATSSDRGTEAFFGQGTRLTVV.